These 9 T cell receptor beta chains originate from one sample sequenced in a study of metastatic and nonmetastatic thyroid tumors (TCRdb year 2020). No patient had received any treatment before thyroid surgery. Library method: PCR. Sequencing relied on an Illumina HiSeq 4000. TCRdb redid the processing of the public reads, applying fastp at Q25 and MiXCR, and retained in-frame beta chains. Across this sample there are around 26,000 clones, with around 20% seen only once. Roughly 4.8% of the sample comes from the top ten. Material for sequencing was blood. The receptor set was obtained from a male donor with papillary thyroid cancer or a benign thyroid nodule (not recorded which). Some clones in this sample may be carry-over from other donors' samples.

The chain couples TRBV24-1 to TRBJ1-6; TRBD1 might be the D (6 bases). Per germline, CDR1 KGHDR and CDR2 SFDVKD. The CDR3 has 15 amino acids. Trimming cost V 8 bases and J 7 bases, with 17 bases left between them. This CDR3 reads CATIGGRRRNSPLHF. CDR3 DNA sequence: TGTGCCACCATCGGGGGGCGTCGGAGAAATTCACCCCTCCACTTT.

The chain has TRBV5-1 and TRBJ2-5, with no clear D. V lost 3 bases and J 4 bases, leaving 19 bases between the germline ends. This CDR3 has 16 residues. CDR1 is SGHRS and CDR2 is YFSETQ in the germline V gene. The CDR3 sequence: CASSYDGQAETETQYF. Here the CDR3 DNA reads TGCGCCAGCAGCTACGATGGGCAGGCGGAAACAGAGACCCAGTACTTC.

The table lists this clone with a few counts. V and J are TRBV30 and TRBJ2-1; D is ambiguous. With 1 base removed from V and 10 bases from J, the gap between germline ends came to 14 bases. The CDR3 length is 13 residues. The germline V gene encodes CDR1 GTSNPN and CDR2 SVGIG (reference sequence). CDR3 in amino acids: CAWSGPKYREQFF. In DNA, the CDR3 is TGTGCCTGGAGTGGCCCTAAGTATAGGGAGCAGTTCTTC. Drawing the rest from reference TRBV30 and TRBJ2-1, the complete variable domain is SQTIHQWPATLVQPVGSPLSLECTVEGTSNPNLYWYRQAAGRGLQLLFYSVGIGQISSEVPQNLSASRPQDRQFILSSKKLLLSDSGFYLCAWSGPKYREQFFGPGTRLTVL.

This clone was counted at least ten times. The gene calls are TRBV2 and TRBJ1-4; 7 bases fit TRBD1. CDR3 length equals 15 residues. With 4 bases clipped from V and 0 bases from J, the junction kept 2 bases outside the gene matches. Germline V CDR1 and CDR2: SNHLY, FYNNEI. The CDR3 here is CASSARGSTNEKLFF. Written as DNA, the CDR3 is TGTGCCAGCAGTGCCAGGGGGTCAACTAATGAAAAACTGTTTTTT.

This clone was observed a few times. The chain couples TRBV19 to TRBJ1-2; weak D call: TRBD1 (5 bases). Germline CDR1 and CDR2: LNHDA and SQIVND (reference sequence). Deletions cut 2 bases from V and 5 bases from J, with 12 bases between. This CDR3 is 14 amino acids long. The CDR3 spells CASSIRDPPYGYTF. Written as DNA, the CDR3 is TGTGCCAGTAGTATACGGGACCCGCCTTATGGCTACACCTTC.

This clone was detected a few times. The chain has TRBV27 and TRBJ2-7, with a tentative D call TRBD1 (5 bases). V dropped 4 bases and J dropped 4 bases, with 14 bases sitting between them. CDR3 size: 14 residues. Germline CDR1 and CDR2: MNHEY and SMNVEV (reference sequence). CDR3 loop: CASSSGQASYEQYF. In nucleotides, the CDR3 is TGTGCCAGCAGTTCAGGGCAGGCAAGTTACGAGCAGTACTTC.

In its sample, this clone was seen a few times. The gene calls are TRBV7-3 and TRBJ2-3; D might be TRBD2 (6 bases). CDR3 size: 14 residues. V was cut by 1 base and J by 4 bases, with 9 bases left in between. CDR1 is SGHTA, CDR2 FQGTGA, per germline. The CDR3 sequence: CASSLMGGADTQYF. As DNA, the CDR3 is TGTGCCAGCAGCTTAATGGGGGGAGCAGATACGCAGTATTTT. The variable domain in full, with the rest retrieved from reference TRBV7-3 and TRBJ2-3, is GAGVSQTPSNKVTEKGKYVELRCDPISGHTALYWYRQSLGQGPEFLIYFQGTGAADDSGLPNDRFFAVRPEGSVSTLKIQRTERGDSAVYLCASSLMGGADTQYFGPGTRLTVL.

V usage is TRBV7-2 and J usage is TRBJ2-1; 12 bases are a match to TRBD2. The CDR3 has 16 residues. CDR1 and CDR2 from the germline V gene are SGHTA and FQGNSA. The junction had 8 bases not matched to a gene; V was cut back by 1 base and J by 10 bases. CDR3: CASSLVPSGGAWEQFF. CDR3 bases: TGTGCCAGCAGCTTAGTGCCTAGCGGGGGGGCATGGGAGCAGTTCTTC.

This clone was seen more than once but under ten times. The chain uses TRBV10-3 and TRBJ1-2; 9 nucleotides agree with TRBD1. The CDR3 is 12 amino acids. Trimming removed 8 bases from V and 4 bases from J; junction bases left unmatched: 2. CDR1 and CDR2 from the germline V gene are ENHRY and SYGVKD. The DNA for the CDR3 is TGTGCCATCGGGACAGGGCTCTATGGCTACACCTTC. Protein product: CAIGTGLYGYTF.